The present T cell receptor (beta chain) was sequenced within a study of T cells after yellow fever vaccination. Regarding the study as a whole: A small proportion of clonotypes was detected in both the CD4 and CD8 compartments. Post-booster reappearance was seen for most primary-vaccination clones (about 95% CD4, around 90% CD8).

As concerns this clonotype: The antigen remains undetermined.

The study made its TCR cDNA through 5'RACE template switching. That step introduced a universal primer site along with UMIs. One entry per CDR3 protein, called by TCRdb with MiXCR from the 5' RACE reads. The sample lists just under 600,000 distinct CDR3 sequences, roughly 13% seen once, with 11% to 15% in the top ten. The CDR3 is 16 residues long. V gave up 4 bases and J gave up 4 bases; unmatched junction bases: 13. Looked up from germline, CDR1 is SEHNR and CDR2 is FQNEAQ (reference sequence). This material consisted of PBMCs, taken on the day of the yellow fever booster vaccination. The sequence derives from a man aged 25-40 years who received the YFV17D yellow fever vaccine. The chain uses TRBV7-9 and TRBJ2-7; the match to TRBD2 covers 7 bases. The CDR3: CASSSPGWRGGYEQYF. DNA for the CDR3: TGTGCCAGCAGCTCCCCAGGTTGGCGGGGAGGGTACGAGCAGTACTTC.